The 31 T cell receptor beta chains below were found in one sample sequenced in a study of blood T cell repertoires in COVID-19. TCRdb keeps only in-frame clones here, not all; method: immunoSEQ multiplex PCR. Among 130,000 or so clones listed, roughly 80% were seen once. Sequenced sample: peripheral blood. These receptor sequences come from a woman aged 55 to 70 with acute or convalescent COVID-19.

The rearrangement links TRBV6-4 to TRBJ2-4, with D perhaps TRBD2 (5 bases). Trimming removed 6 bases at V and 8 bases at J, with 32 bases between. The CDR3 is 19 residues long. Germline CDR1 reads MRHNA; CDR2 reads SNTAGT. This CDR3 is CASRPGREHLRLYTDIQYF. The CDR3 DNA sequence: TGTGCCAGCAGACCGGGAAGAGAACACCTACGACTCTATACGGACATTCAGTACTTC.

A single count supports this clone. V usage is TRBV2 and J usage is TRBJ2-5; D remains unclear. Germline V gives CDR1 SNHLY, CDR2 FYNNEI. V dropped 8 bases and J dropped 10 bases, with 14 bases sitting between them. The CDR3 extends over 11 amino acids. The CDR3, as DNA: TGTGCCAGCGAATACAACCACCACCAGTACTTC. This sequence encodes CASEYNHHQYF.

The chain employs TRBV3-1 (or the pseudogene TRBV3-2) and TRBJ1-1, with TRBD1 matching over 9 bases. The CDR3 runs 15 residues. The germline CDR1 and CDR2 sequences are LGHDT and YNNKEL (reference sequence). Trimming took 2 bases from V and 1 from J; bases not matched to a gene: 2. Here the CDR3 reads CASSQTGGTNTEAFF. Written as DNA, the CDR3 is TGTGCCAGCAGCCAAACAGGGGGCACGAACACTGAAGCTTTCTTT.

This rearrangement joins TRBV5-6 to TRBJ1-3, with D possibly being TRBD1 (5 bases). V dropped 5 bases and J dropped 3 bases, with 12 bases sitting between them. From germline, CDR1 is SGHDT and CDR2 YYEEEE. The CDR3 runs 14 residues. The CDR3 reads CASRRRGFGNTIYF. The CDR3 region has the DNA TGTGCCAGCAGACGTAGGGGTTTTGGAAACACCATATATTTT.

The J gene is TRBJ1-1, the V gene TRBV15, with D maybe TRBD1 (6 bases). Germline CDR1 reads LNHNV; CDR2 reads YYDKDF (reference sequence). V was cut by 3 bases and J by 5 bases, with 19 bases left in between. The length of the CDR3 is 16 residues. This CDR3 is CATSRWPTGPKTEAFF. The CDR3 nucleotides read TGTGCCACCAGCAGGTGGCCAACAGGGCCGAAAACTGAAGCTTTCTTT. Drawing the rest from reference TRBV15 and TRBJ1-1, the complete variable domain is DAMVIQNPRYQVTQFGKPVTLSCSQTLNHNVMYWYQQKSSQAPKLLFHYYDKDFNNEADTPDNFQSRRPNTSFCFLDIRSPGLGDTAMYLCATSRWPTGPKTEAFFGQGTRLTVV.

This sequence joins TRBV7-9 and TRBJ1-5, with D perhaps TRBD1 (6 bases). Germline V lookup: CDR1 SEHNR, CDR2 FQNEAQ (reference sequence). This CDR3 is 18 amino acids long. Trimming removed 5 bases from V and 4 bases from J, with 24 bases in between. The CDR3 loop is CASSPSLGTLDRNQPQHF. Written as DNA, the CDR3 is TGTGCCAGCAGCCCCAGTCTCGGGACCCTCGACAGGAATCAGCCCCAGCATTTT.

The V call is TRBV5-1, the J call TRBJ2-3; a possible D gene is TRBD2 (7 bases). The CDR3 contains 15 residues. The germline V and J ends were trimmed by 4 bases and 4 bases, with 16 bases remaining between them. CDR1 and CDR2 (germline): SGHRS, YFSETQ. CDR3 amino acids: CASSTRGAKSDTQYF. The CDR3 nucleotides are TGCGCCAGCAGCACCCGGGGGGCCAAATCAGATACGCAGTATTTT.

V usage is TRBV19 and J usage is TRBJ2-1, with D maybe TRBD2 (6 bases). Germline CDR1 LNHDA, CDR2 SQIVND (reference sequence). The CDR3 has 15 residues. Trimming shortened V by 5 bases and J by 0 bases, and 11 bases separated the two germline ends. The CDR3 reads CASSPGLPSYNEQFF. In DNA, the CDR3 is TGTGCCAGTAGTCCGGGACTGCCCTCCTACAATGAGCAGTTCTTC.

This sequence joins TRBV2 and TRBJ2-1, with TRBD2 matching 7 bases. CDR1 and CDR2 (germline): SNHLY, FYNNEI. V shed 4 bases and J 7 bases; nucleotides not matched to a gene: 10. CDR3 length: 15 residues. This CDR3 is CASSGPPGRVNEQFF. The CDR3 nucleotides are TGTGCCAGCAGTGGGCCCCCGGGGAGGGTGAATGAGCAGTTCTTC.

Of note for this clone: Other DNA variants within this sample encode the same CDR3. J is TRBJ2-1 and V is TRBV5-1, with 7 bases fitting TRBD1. Per germline, CDR1 SGHRS and CDR2 YFSETQ. The CDR3 spans 13 residues. V trimming: 4 bases; J trimming: 5 bases; junction bases outside the gene matches: 3. The CDR3: CASSPQGDNEQFF. The CDR3 DNA follows: TGCGCCAGCAGCCCCCAGGGGGACAATGAGCAGTTCTTC.

V is TRBV3-1 (or the pseudogene TRBV3-2) and J is TRBJ1-1; weak D call: TRBD1 (5 bases). The CDR3 loop spans 15 amino acids. CDR1 is LGHDT and CDR2 is YNNKEL in the germline V gene (reference sequence). V gave up 4 bases and J gave up 0 bases, with 12 bases separating them. The CDR3 reads CASSPQTAMNTEAFF. CDR3 DNA: TGTGCCAGCAGCCCCCAGACAGCCATGAACACTGAAGCTTTCTTT.

V and J are TRBV14 and TRBJ1-1; 9 positions agree with TRBD1. This CDR3 region has 16 residues. Germline V lookup: CDR1 SGHDN, CDR2 FVKESK. The ends lost 3 bases at V and 5 bases at J; junction bases unmatched: 10. The CDR3, as DNA: TGTGCCAGCAGCCAGCTACCGGGACAGGGAGAAACTGAAGCTTTCTTT. It codes for CASSQLPGQGETEAFF.

This chain joins TRBV4-1 and TRBJ1-4; 9 bases are shared with TRBD1. Losses at the gene ends were 4 bases for V and 5 bases for J; bases not matched to a gene: 5. Germline CDR1 MGHRA, CDR2 YSYEKL. The CDR3 has 15 residues. The CDR3 loop reads CASSRAGTGNEKLFF. The CDR3 DNA reads as TGCGCCAGCAGCCGAGCGGGGACAGGGAATGAAAAACTGTTTTTT.

The gene calls are TRBV4-1 and TRBJ2-2; D remains unclear. Trimming pared 6 bases from V and 4 bases from J, leaving 3 bases between. The CDR3 is 11 amino acids. Germline lookup yields CDR1 MGHRA and CDR2 YSYEKL. The CDR3 here is CASSITGELFF. CDR3 DNA: TGCGCCAGCAGTATCACCGGGGAGCTGTTTTTT.

The chain links TRBV28 to TRBJ2-1; tentatively, D is TRBD2 (6 bases). V gave up 4 bases and J gave up 8 bases, with 24 bases separating them. This CDR3 region has 17 residues. CDR1 MDHEN and CDR2 SYDVKM come from the germline V gene. The CDR3 nucleotides read TGTGCCAGCAGTTCCACCTCGGACTATCCCTCGGGTGATGAGCAGTTCTTC. Its protein is CASSSTSDYPSGDEQFF. Complete variable domain (other parts from reference TRBV28 and TRBJ2-1): DVKVTQSSRYLVKRTGEKVFLECVQDMDHENMFWYRQDPGLGLRLIYFSYDVKMKEKGDIPEGYSVSREKKERFSLILESASTNQTSMYLCASSSTSDYPSGDEQFFGPGTRLTVL.

The V gene is TRBV2, the J gene TRBJ2-5; no firm D call. There are 13 residues in the CDR3. With 4 bases removed from V and 3 bases from J, the gap between germline ends came to 9 bases. CDR1 is SNHLY, CDR2 FYNNEI, per germline. The CDR3 coding sequence is TGTGCCAGCAGTGTGGAACAGAAAGAGACCCAGTACTTC. This gives the protein CASSVEQKETQYF. The entire variable domain, with the rest obtained from reference TRBV2 and TRBJ2-5, is as follows: EPEVTQTPSHQVTQMGQEVILRCVPISNHLYFYWYRQILGQKVEFLVSFYNNEISEKSEIFDDQFSVERPDGSNFTLKIRSTKLEDSAMYFCASSVEQKETQYFGPGTRLLVL.

This clone occurred once. The rearrangement uses TRBV12-3 or TRBV12-4 and TRBJ2-7; perhaps TRBD1 as D (6 bases). V lost 6 bases and J 2 bases, leaving 11 bases between the germline ends. The CDR3 is 13 residues long. CDR3 residues: CASSQGQTYEQYF. The CDR3 DNA reads as TGTGCCAGCAGCCAGGGGCAGACCTACGAGCAGTACTTC.

As DNA, the CDR3 is TGTGCCACCAGTGAAGGACAGGGGGTCCCTATACCCCTCGAAGAGACCCAGTACTTC. It encodes CATSEGQGVPIPLEETQYF. The V and J genes are TRBV24-1 and TRBJ2-5, with 10 nucleotides matching TRBD1. Germline V gene lookup returns CDR1 KGHDR and CDR2 SFDVKD. The junction had 16 bases not matched to a gene; V was cut back by 4 bases and J by 3 bases. The CDR3 sequence is 19 residues long.

This chain uses TRBV6-1 with TRBJ1-1; TRBD1 matches at 7 bases. The J segment lost 1 base and the V segment lost 0 bases, leaving 5 bases of the junction unmatched. The length of the CDR3 is 16 residues. Germline V CDR1 and CDR2: MNHNS, SASEGT. For the CDR3, the DNA is TGTGCCAGCAGTGAAGCACAGGGGATGGGGAACACTGAAGCTTTCTTT. Protein product: CASSEAQGMGNTEAFF.

The rearrangement uses TRBV6-5 and TRBJ2-5; 7 bases align to TRBD1. The J segment lost 1 base and the V segment lost 7 bases, leaving 6 bases of the junction unmatched. CDR3 length equals 14 residues. The germline gives CDR1 MNHEY, CDR2 SVGAGI. The DNA of the CDR3 is TGTGCCAGCAAAACCGGGGACAGCCAAGAGACCCAGTACTTC. It codes for CASKTGDSQETQYF.

This chain links TRBV11-2 with TRBJ2-5; TRBD1 matches at 8 bases. Germline CDR1 reads SGHAT; CDR2 reads FQNNGV. V lost 5 bases and J lost 0; bases outside the gene matches: 5. The CDR3 runs to 15 residues. The CDR3, as DNA: TGTGCCAGCAGCCGCCGGACAGGGAACCAAGAGACCCAGTACTTC. Its protein product is CASSRRTGNQETQYF.

The chain carries TRBV6-5 and TRBJ1-1, with no clear D. With 2 bases removed from V and 0 bases from J, the gap between germline ends came to 7 bases. The CDR3 loop spans 14 amino acids. The germline V gene encodes CDR1 MNHEY and CDR2 SVGAGI. The CDR3 nucleotides read TGTGCCAGCAGTTACGCGGAGATGAACACTGAAGCTTTCTTT. This sequence encodes CASSYAEMNTEAFF.

This chain uses TRBV7-8 with TRBJ1-1; no clear D gene. Germline V lookup: CDR1 SGHVS, CDR2 FQNEAQ. The CDR3 is 14 residues long. Trimming pared 0 bases from V and 0 bases from J, leaving 5 bases between. The CDR3 coding sequence is TGTGCCAGCAGCTTAGCGAACTTGAACACTGAAGCTTTCTTT. Its translation is CASSLANLNTEAFF.

This chain uses TRBV7-3 with TRBJ1-3; no reliable D call. Per the germline V gene, CDR1 is SGHTA and CDR2 is FQGTGA. The V gene lost 4 bases and the J gene lost 1 base, with 8 bases spanning the gap. The CDR3 totals 14 residues. The CDR3 DNA sequence: TGTGCCAGCAGCTCGACGGGATCTGGAAACACCATATATTTT. Protein: CASSSTGSGNTIYF.

The rearrangement joins TRBV2 to TRBJ2-7; D gene uncertain. The CDR3 is 14 amino acids. V was clipped by 4 bases and J by 2 bases, with 12 bases between them. From germline, CDR1 is SNHLY and CDR2 FYNNEI. As DNA, the CDR3 is TGTGCCAGCAGTGGGGCCCCTGACCCCTACGAGCAGTACTTC. Protein sequence: CASSGAPDPYEQYF.

The V call is TRBV5-5, the J call TRBJ1-6; tentatively, D is TRBD1 (6 bases). The CDR3 runs 14 residues. From germline, CDR1 is SGHKS and CDR2 YYEKEE (reference sequence). Deletions cut 7 bases from V and 7 bases from J, with 15 bases between. The CDR3 is CASQGGDWNSPLHF. The CDR3 DNA is TGTGCCAGCCAAGGGGGGGATTGGAATTCACCCCTCCACTTT.

V gene TRBV7-3 combines with J gene TRBJ2-1; D uncertain. This CDR3 comprises 13 residues. Between the trimmed V and J ends, which lost 2 bases and 8 bases, there was a span of 10 bases. Germline loops: CDR1 SGHTA, CDR2 FQGTGA. Here the CDR3 reads CASSLGKSDEQFF. In nucleotides, the CDR3 is TGTGCCAGCAGCTTAGGTAAAAGCGATGAGCAGTTCTTC.

The V and J genes are TRBV29-1 and TRBJ1-1; TRBD1 might be the D (5 bases). The CDR3 sequence is 13 residues long. Germline CDR1 is SQVTM and CDR2 is ANQGSEA. Trimming shortened V by 4 bases and J by 1 base, and 10 bases separated the two germline ends. CDR3 nucleotide sequence: TGCAGCGTTGTAGGGCAGGGGAACACTGAAGCTTTCTTT. Translating it yields CSVVGQGNTEAFF. Complete variable domain (other parts from reference TRBV29-1 and TRBJ1-1): SAVISQKPSRDICQRGTSLTIQCQVDSQVTMMFWYRQQPGQSLTLIATANQGSEATYESGFVIDKFPISRPNLTFSTLTVSNMSPEDSSIYLCSVVGQGNTEAFFGQGTRLTVV.

The rearrangement links TRBV2 to TRBJ2-1; D is perhaps TRBD1 (6 bases). The CDR3 has 15 residues. V lost 10 bases and J lost 0, with 16 bases in between. In germline, CDR1 is SNHLY, CDR2 FYNNEI. The CDR3 region is CATGKDSSSYNEQFF. The CDR3 nucleotides read TGTGCCACCGGAAAGGACAGCAGCTCCTACAATGAGCAGTTCTTC.

This clone was counted a few times. This chain uses TRBV27 with TRBJ1-1; tentative D call: TRBD1 (6 bases). Germline assignment: CDR1 MNHEY and CDR2 SMNVEV (reference sequence). Trimming removed 4 bases at V and 3 bases at J, with 9 bases between. The CDR3 extends over 13 amino acids. The CDR3 protein is CASSSGTYTEAFF. CDR3 coding DNA: TGTGCCAGCAGTTCCGGGACATACACTGAAGCTTTCTTT.

This clone is a singleton in its sample. This CDR3 reads CASSDGGTRQVNYGYTF. As DNA, the CDR3 is TGTGCCAGCAGCGACGGGGGGACCAGACAGGTCAACTATGGCTACACCTTC. The V gene is TRBV9, the J gene TRBJ1-2; tentative D call: TRBD1 (6 bases). V lost 3 bases to trimming and J lost 2 bases, with 20 bases between them. CDR1 is SGDLS, CDR2 YYNGEE, per germline. The CDR3 consists of 17 residues.